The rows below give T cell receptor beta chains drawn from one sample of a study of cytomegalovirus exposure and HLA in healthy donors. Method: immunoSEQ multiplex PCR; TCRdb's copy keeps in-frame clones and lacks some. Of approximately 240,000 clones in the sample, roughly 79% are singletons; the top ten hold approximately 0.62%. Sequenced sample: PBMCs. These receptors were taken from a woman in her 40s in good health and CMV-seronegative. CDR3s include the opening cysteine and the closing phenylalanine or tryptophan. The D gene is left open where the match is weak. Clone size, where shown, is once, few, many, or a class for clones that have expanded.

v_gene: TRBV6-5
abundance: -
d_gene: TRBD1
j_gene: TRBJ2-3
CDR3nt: TGTGCCAGCAGTCAGGGGGCCTGGTCGAATACGCAGTATTTT
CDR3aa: CASSQGAWSNTQYF

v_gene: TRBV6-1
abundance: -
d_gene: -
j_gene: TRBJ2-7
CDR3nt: TGTGCCAGCAGTGAAACGGTATACTACGAGCAGTACTTC
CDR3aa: CASSETVYYEQYF

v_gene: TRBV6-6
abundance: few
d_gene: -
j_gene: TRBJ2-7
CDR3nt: TGTGCCAGCAGTTCACCCGCCCAGGGTCGCGAGCAGTACTTC
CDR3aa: CASSSPAQGREQYF

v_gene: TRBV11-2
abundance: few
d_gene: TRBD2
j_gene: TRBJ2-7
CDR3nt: TGTGCCAGCAGCCACCTAGCGGGGGTGTCCTACGAGCAGTACTTC
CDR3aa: CASSHLAGVSYEQYF

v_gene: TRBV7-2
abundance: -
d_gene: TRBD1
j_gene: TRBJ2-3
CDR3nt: TGTGCCAGCAGCTCTAGAGGGACAGCTGGTCGAGATACGCAGTATTTT
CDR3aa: CASSSRGTAGRDTQYF

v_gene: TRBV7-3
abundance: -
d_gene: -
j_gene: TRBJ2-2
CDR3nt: TGTGCCAGCAGCTTAGAGGCTCCCGGGGAGCTGTTTTTT
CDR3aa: CASSLEAPGELFF

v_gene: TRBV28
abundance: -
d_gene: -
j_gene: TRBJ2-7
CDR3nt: TGTGCCAGCAATAGGAGCCCCTACGAGCAGTACTTC
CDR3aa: CASNRSPYEQYF

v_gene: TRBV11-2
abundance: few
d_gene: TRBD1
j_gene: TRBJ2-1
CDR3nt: TGTGCCAGCAGCTACGGACAGGGTTTCTACAATGAGCAGTTCTTC
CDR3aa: CASSYGQGFYNEQFF

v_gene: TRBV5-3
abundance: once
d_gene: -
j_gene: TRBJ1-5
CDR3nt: TGTGCCAGAAGCGGAGGAGTAGGCAATCAGCCCCAGCATTTT
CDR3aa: CARSGGVGNQPQHF

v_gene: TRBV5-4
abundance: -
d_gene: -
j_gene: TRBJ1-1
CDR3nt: TGTGCCAGCAGCCTCGACTGGAGTGAAGCTTTCTTT
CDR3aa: CASSLDWSEAFF

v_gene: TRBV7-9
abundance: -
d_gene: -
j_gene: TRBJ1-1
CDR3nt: TGTGCCAGCAGCCCGGTCGGGGGAAGCACTGAAGCTTTCTTT
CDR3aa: CASSPVGGSTEAFF

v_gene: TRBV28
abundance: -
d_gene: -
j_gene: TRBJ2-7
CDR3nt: TGTGCCAGCAGCTCCATCGAAGGGGTTGGGTACTACGAGCAGTACTTC
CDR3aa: CASSSIEGVGYYEQYF

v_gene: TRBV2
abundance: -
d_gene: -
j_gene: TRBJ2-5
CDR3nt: TGTGCCAGCAGTGAAAGGAGACTACAAGAGACCCAGTACTTC
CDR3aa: CASSERRLQETQYF

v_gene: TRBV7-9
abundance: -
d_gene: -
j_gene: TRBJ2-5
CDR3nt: TGTGCCAGCAGCTTAGGTACAGCAGTTGCCCAAGAGACCCAGTACTTC
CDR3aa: CASSLGTAVAQETQYF

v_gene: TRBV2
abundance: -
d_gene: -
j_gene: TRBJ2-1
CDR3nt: TGTGCCAGCGTGGCGGGGGCCTTTGGTACAGGGGAGCAGTTCTTC
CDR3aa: CASVAGAFGTGEQFF

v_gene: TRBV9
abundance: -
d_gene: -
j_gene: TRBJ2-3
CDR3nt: TGTGCCAGCAGCGTAGTGGAGGGGGCGGGGTCCAGCACAGATACGCAGTATTTT
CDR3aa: CASSVVEGAGSSTDTQYF

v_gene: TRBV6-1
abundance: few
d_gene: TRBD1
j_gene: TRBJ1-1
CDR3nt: TGTGCCAGCAGTAGCCGACAGGGCCTAAACACTGAAGCTTTCTTT
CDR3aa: CASSSRQGLNTEAFF

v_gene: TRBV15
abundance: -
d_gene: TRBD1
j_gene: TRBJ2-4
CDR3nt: TGTGCCACCAGCAGAGGCAATGACAGGGTGATTCAGTACTTC
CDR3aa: CATSRGNDRVIQYF

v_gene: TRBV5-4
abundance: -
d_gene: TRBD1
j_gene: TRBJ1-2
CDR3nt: TGTGCCAGCAGCTTGGCAGGGGGCAGGAACTATGGCTACACCTTC
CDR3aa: CASSLAGGRNYGYTF

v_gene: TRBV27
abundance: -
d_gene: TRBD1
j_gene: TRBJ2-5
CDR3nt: TGTGCCAGCAGTTGGAGGACAGGGGGCCTGGAGACCCAGTACTTC
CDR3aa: CASSWRTGGLETQYF

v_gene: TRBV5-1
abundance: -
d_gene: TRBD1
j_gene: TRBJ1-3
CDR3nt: TGCGCCAGCAGCCTCACAGGGGGAACCCCCGGAAACACCATATATTTT
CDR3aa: CASSLTGGTPGNTIYF

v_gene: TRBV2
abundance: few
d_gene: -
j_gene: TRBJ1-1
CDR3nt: TGTGCCAGCAATCTAAGGGCCGGGGGGGAAGCTTTCTTT
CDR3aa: CASNLRAGGEAFF

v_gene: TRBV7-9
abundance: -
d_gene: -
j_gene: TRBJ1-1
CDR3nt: TGTGCCAGCAGCTTAATGACAGTGGATCAAGCTTTCTTT
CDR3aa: CASSLMTVDQAFF

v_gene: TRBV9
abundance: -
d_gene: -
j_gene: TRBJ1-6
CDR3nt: TGTGCCAGCAGCGCCCAGGGAAGGTCACCCCTCCACTTT
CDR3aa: CASSAQGRSPLHF

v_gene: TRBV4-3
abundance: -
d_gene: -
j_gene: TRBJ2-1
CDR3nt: TGCGCCAGCAGCCAAGGACACAACAATGAGCAGTTCTTC
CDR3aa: CASSQGHNNEQFF

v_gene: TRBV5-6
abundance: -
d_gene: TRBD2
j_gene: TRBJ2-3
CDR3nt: TGTGCCAGCAGCTTGGATGCTAGCGGGGTAGCAGATACGCAGTATTTT
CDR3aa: CASSLDASGVADTQYF

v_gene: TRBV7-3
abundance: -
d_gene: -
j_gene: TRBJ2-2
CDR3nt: TGTGCCAGCAGCTCACATCCCAGGACAGTGAACACCGGGGAGCTGTTTTTT
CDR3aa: CASSSHPRTVNTGELFF

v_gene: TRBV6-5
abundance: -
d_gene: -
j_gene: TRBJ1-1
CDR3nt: TGTGCCAGCAGTTACGCAGGGGAGCGGACTGAAGCTTTCTTT
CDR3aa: CASSYAGERTEAFF

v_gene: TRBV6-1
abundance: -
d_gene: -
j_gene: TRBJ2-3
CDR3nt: TGTGCCAGCAGTGAACTAGCTTCAGATACGCAGTATTTT
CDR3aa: CASSELASDTQYF

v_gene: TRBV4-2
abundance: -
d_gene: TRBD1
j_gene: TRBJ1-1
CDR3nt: TGTGCCAGCAGCCAAGATCTAACAGGGGGTTGGATGAACACTGAAGCTTTCTTT
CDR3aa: CASSQDLTGGWMNTEAFF

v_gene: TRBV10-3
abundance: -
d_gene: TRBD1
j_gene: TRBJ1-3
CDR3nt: TGTGCCATCAGTGACCCAACGGACAGGGTTGGAAACACCATATATTTT
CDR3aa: CAISDPTDRVGNTIYF

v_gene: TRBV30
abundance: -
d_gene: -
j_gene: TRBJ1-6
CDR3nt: TGTGCCTGGAGTATATTAGGACAGAGTAATTCACCCCTCCACTTT
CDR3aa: CAWSILGQSNSPLHF

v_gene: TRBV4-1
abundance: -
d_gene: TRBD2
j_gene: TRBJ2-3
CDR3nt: TGCGCCAGCAGCCAAGACGCGGGGGGGCCTAGGGATACGCAGTATTTT
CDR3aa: CASSQDAGGPRDTQYF

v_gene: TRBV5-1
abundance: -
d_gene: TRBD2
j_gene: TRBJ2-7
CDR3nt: TGCGCCAGCAGCTGGGACGGGACTAACTACGAGCAGTACTTC
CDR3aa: CASSWDGTNYEQYF

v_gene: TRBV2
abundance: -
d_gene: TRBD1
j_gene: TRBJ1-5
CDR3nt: TGTGCCAGCAGTTCGGGACAGGGGGATCAGCCCCAGCATTTT
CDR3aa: CASSSGQGDQPQHF

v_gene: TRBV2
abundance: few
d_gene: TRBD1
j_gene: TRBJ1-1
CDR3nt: TGTGCCAGCAGTTCGGACAGGGAGACGAACACTGAAGCTTTCTTT
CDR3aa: CASSSDRETNTEAFF

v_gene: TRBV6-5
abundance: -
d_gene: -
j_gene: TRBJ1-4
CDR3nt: TGTGCCAGCAGTTACGGCCCCGGACAGAATAATGAAAAACTGTTTTTT
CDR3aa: CASSYGPGQNNEKLFF

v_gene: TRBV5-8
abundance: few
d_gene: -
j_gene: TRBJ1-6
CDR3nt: TGTGCCAGCAGCCTCCTACAGGCGCTAAATTCACCCCTCCACTTT
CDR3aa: CASSLLQALNSPLHF

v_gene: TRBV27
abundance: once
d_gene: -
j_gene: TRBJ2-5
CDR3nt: TGTGCCAGCAGGGTCAGGCCCTCCCAAGAGACCCAGTACTTC
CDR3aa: CASRVRPSQETQYF

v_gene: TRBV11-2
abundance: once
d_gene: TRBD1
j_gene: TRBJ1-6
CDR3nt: TGTGCCAGCAGAAAAACAGGGGCATTGGGGGATTCACCCCTCCACTTT
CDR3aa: CASRKTGALGDSPLHF

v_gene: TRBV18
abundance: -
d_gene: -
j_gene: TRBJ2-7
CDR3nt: TGTGCCAGCTCACCGCAGGGCCCGCGGTCCTACGAGCAGTACTTC
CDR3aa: CASSPQGPRSYEQYF

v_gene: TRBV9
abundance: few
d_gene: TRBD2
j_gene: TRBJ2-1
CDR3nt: TGTGCCAGCAATCCACTAGCGGGGGGGCTTGATGAGCAGTTCTTC
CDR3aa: CASNPLAGGLDEQFF

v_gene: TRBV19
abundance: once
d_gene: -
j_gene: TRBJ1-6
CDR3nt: TGTGCCAGTAGTATGCGGGGCCTTAATTCACCCCTCCACTTT
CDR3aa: CASSMRGLNSPLHF

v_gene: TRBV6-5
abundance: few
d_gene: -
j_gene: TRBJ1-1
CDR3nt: TGTGCCAGCAGTTACTCGAACATCATGAACACTGAAGCTTTCTTT
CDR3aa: CASSYSNIMNTEAFF

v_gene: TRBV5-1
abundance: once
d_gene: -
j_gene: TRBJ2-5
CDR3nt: TGCGCCAGCAGCCCCTCGGGGATCCCCACCCAAGAGACCCAGTACTTC
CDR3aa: CASSPSGIPTQETQYF

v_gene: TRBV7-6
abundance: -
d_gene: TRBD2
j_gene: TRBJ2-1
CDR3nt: TGTGCCAGCAGCTTACGTCCTAGCGGGGGGGGCAATGAGCAGTTCTTC
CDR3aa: CASSLRPSGGGNEQFF

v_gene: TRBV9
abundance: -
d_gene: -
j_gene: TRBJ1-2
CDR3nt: TGTGCCAGCAGCCCCAACGGGGGGGAGTTCCTTGGCTACACCTTC
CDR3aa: CASSPNGGEFLGYTF

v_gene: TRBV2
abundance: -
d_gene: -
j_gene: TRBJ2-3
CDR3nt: TGTGCCAGCTCCACGGAAAGAGGAACGAGCACAGATACGCAGTATTTT
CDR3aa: CASSTERGTSTDTQYF

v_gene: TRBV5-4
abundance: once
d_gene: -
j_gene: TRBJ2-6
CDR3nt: TGTGCCAGCAGCTTGACACAGCTCAGTGGGGCCAACGTCCTGACTTTC
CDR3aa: CASSLTQLSGANVLTF

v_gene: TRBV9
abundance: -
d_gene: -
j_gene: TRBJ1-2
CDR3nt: TGTGCCAGCAGCGTAGCTTCAACCCCCACAGGCTATGGCTACACCTTC
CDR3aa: CASSVASTPTGYGYTF

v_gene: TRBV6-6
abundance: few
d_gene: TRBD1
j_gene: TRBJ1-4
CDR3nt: TGTGCCAGCAGTTACCCTGGACAGGGTAATGAAAAACTGTTTTTT
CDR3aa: CASSYPGQGNEKLFF

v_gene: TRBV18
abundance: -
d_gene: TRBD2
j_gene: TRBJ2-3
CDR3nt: TGTGCCAGCTATTCCTCAGGGACTACAAGCACAGATACGCAGTATTTT
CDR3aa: CASYSSGTTSTDTQYF

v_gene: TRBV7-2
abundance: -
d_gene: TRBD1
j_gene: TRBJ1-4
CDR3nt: TGTGCCAGCAGCTTCCGACAGGGGGCTAATGAAAAACTGTTTTTT
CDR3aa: CASSFRQGANEKLFF

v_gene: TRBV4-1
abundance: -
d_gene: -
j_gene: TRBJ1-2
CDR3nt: TGCGCCAGCAGCCACGCCGAGGGACTGAGCTATGGCTACACCTTC
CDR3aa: CASSHAEGLSYGYTF

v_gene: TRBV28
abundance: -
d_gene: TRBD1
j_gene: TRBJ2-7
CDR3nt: TGTGCCAGCAGTCCCGGAGACAGGGTATACTACGAGCAGTACTTC
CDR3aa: CASSPGDRVYYEQYF

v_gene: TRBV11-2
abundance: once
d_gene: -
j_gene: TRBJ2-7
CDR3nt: TGTGCCAGCGGGGGGACCTACGAGCAGTACTTC
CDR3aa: CASGGTYEQYF

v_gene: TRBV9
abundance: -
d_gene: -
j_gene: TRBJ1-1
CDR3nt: TGTGCCAGCAGCGTTGGCGGGACTGAAGCTTTCTTT
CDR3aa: CASSVGGTEAFF

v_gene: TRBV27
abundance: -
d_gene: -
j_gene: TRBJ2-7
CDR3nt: TGTGCCACGGGTCCCCTCCGGGGTGCCTACGAGCAGTACTTC
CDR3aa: CATGPLRGAYEQYF

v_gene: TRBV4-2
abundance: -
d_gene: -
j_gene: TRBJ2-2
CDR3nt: TGTGCCAGCAGCCAAGATCTGGTTAGGCAGGGGCGGACCGGGGAGCTGTTTTTT
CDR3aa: CASSQDLVRQGRTGELFF

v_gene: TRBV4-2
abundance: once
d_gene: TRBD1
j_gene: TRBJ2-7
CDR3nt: TGTGCCAGCAGCCAGGGGACAGGGTTATCCTACGAGCAGTACTTC
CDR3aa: CASSQGTGLSYEQYF